The rows below give T cell receptor beta chains drawn from one sample of a study of molecular identifiers for immune sequencing clone quantification. MiXCR, run by TCRdb on the PCR reads, gives a single entry per CDR3 protein. Among 40,000 to 65,000 distinct CDR3 sequences, 36% were seen once, and the ten largest hold 3% to 4.5%. Sequencing was performed on naive CD8+ T cells from blood, with Jurkat cell RNA spiked in. The receptors stem from a human donor in good health. Some libraries in this study had Jurkat cell RNA spiked in. Both conserved end residues are part of each CDR3. D genes are given only for firm matches. The size entry is marked missing in some rows and otherwise reads once, few, many or a size class.

J | size | V | D | DNA | CDR3
TRBJ2-7 | many | TRBV7-2 | . | TGTGCCAGCAGCTTAGAGCGGACACCCTCCTACGAGCAGTACTTC | CASSLERTPSYEQYF
TRBJ2-7 | many | TRBV19 | . | TGTGCCAGTAGTATACTGTTGTGGAAGGAGCAGTACTTC | CASSILLWKEQYF
TRBJ2-7 | few | TRBV20-1 | . | TGCAGTGCTAGAGGGACGGAACGTTCCTACGAGCAGTACTTC | CSARGTERSYEQYF
TRBJ2-3 | . | TRBV12-3/TRBV12-4 | TRBD2 | TGTGCCAGCAGTTTTGCGGGAGTCGCAGATACGCTGTATTTT | CASSFAGVADTLYF
TRBJ2-4 | . | TRBV9 | . | TGTGCCAGCAGCGGAGATCTCGGTATACCCAAAAACATTCAGTACTTC | CASSGDLGIPKNIQYF
TRBJ2-7 | . | TRBV6-5 | . | TGTGCCGGCAGTTCCTACAGTAGAACGACAACCTACGAGCAGTACTTC | CAGSSYSRTTTYEQYF
TRBJ1-5 | . | TRBV5-5 | TRBD1 | TGTGCCAGCAGCCAAGACAGGGCTCACAATCAGCCCCAGCATTTT | CASSQDRAHNQPQHF
TRBJ1-1 | many | TRBV6-5 | . | TGTGCCAGCAGTTTGACAGGTTTGAGCACTGAAGCTTTCTTT | CASSLTGLSTEAFF
TRBJ2-3 | . | TRBV19 | . | TGTGCCGGTAGTATGGGCAACCCCACAGATACGCAGTATTTT | CAGSMGNPTDTQYF
TRBJ2-5 | . | TRBV7-9 | TRBD2 | TGTGCCAGCAGCTTACTAGCGGGGGAAGAGACCCAGTACTTC | CASSLLAGEETQYF
TRBJ2-7 | . | TRBV25-1 | . | TGTGCCAGCAGCCTCCTGGGACCAGCCGAGCAGTACTTC | CASSLLGPAEQYF
TRBJ2-3 | . | TRBV27 | . | TGTGCCAGCAGTTTATCGAATCGGGTTACGCAGTATTTT | CASSLSNRVTQYF
TRBJ2-3 | . | TRBV27 | . | TGTGCCAGCAGTTTCGCAAGCCCAGATACGCAGTATTTT | CASSFASPDTQYF
TRBJ2-4 | . | TRBV20-1 | TRBD1 | TGCAGTGCCTACGGGACAGACAAATACATTCAGTACTTC | CSAYGTDKYIQYF
TRBJ1-5 | many | TRBV6-5 | TRBD1 | TGTGCCAGCAGCAATGGACAGGCTGGCAATCAGCCCCAGCATTTT | CASSNGQAGNQPQHF
TRBJ2-7 | many | TRBV29-1 | TRBD1 | TGCAGCGTCCCGGGACAGGGGGCTTACGAGCAGTACTTC | CSVPGQGAYEQYF
TRBJ2-7 | . | TRBV7-9 | TRBD1 | TGTGCCAGCAGCTCCCACCGGGACAGGGTTTACGAGCAGTACTTC | CASSSHRDRVYEQYF
TRBJ1-6 | . | TRBV6-2/TRBV6-3 | . | TGTGCCAGCACGGATATCTATAATTCACCCCTCCACTTT | CASTDIYNSPLHF
TRBJ2-7 | . | TRBV5-8 | . | TGTGCCAGCAGCTTGGCCGGGACAAGGGGGGACGAGCAGTACTTC | CASSLAGTRGDEQYF
TRBJ2-5 | few | TRBV6-8 | . | TGTGCCTCGGAGGAACCCCTTAAAGAGACCCAGTACTTC | CASEEPLKETQYF
TRBJ2-1 | few | TRBV6-6 | . | TGTGCCAGCAGTTACTCGAGGAAAGAGCAGTTCTTC | CASSYSRKEQFF
TRBJ2-7 | once | TRBV4-1 | . | TGCGCCAGCAGCCAAGATTCCGGGGTCGAGCAGAACTTC | CASSQDSGVEQNF
TRBJ1-3 | few | TRBV29-1 | . | TGCAGCGTTGAAGTAGGAAAGTGGGGTCCCTCTGGAAACACCATATATTTT | CSVEVGKWGPSGNTIYF
TRBJ1-4 | . | TRBV9 | TRBD1 | TGTGCCAGCAGCGAAGGGACAGGGGGCTTCGTTGAAAAACTGTTTTTT | CASSEGTGGFVEKLFF
TRBJ2-7 | few | TRBV5-6 | TRBD1 | TGTGCCAGCAGTTCGGGACAGCTAAACCCCTACGAGCAGTACTTC | CASSSGQLNPYEQYF
TRBJ2-7 | . | TRBV7-9 | . | TGTGCCAGCAGCGGCCCCGGGGGAACCTACGAGCAGTACTTC | CASSGPGGTYEQYF
TRBJ2-1 | many | TRBV4-1 | . | TGCGCCAGCAGCCAATTGAGGAATGAGCAGTTCTTC | CASSQLRNEQFF
TRBJ2-2 | . | TRBV28 | . | TGTGCCAGCAGTTTAGCTGCTGAAATTGGAGGGGAAACCGGGGAGCTGTTTTTT | CASSLAAEIGGETGELFF
TRBJ1-1 | few | TRBV3-1 | . | TGTGCCAGCAGCCTACGATGGGGAGCGACGGGTAGCACTGAAGCTTTCTTT | CASSLRWGATGSTEAFF
TRBJ2-5 | . | TRBV11-2 | . | TGTGCCAGCAGCATCAGACCGGGACTGCAAGAGACCCAGTACTTC | CASSIRPGLQETQYF
TRBJ2-2 | . | TRBV11-2 | TRBD2 | TGTGCCAGCAGCCCTCGGGTAGCGGGAGGCCCCGGGGAGCCGTTTTTT | CASSPRVAGGPGEPFF
TRBJ2-2 | . | TRBV4-1 | . | TGCGCCAGCCGCCAAGAAGGCGGCGGGGAGCTGTTTTTT | CASRQEGGGELFF
TRBJ2-3 | many | TRBV13 | TRBD1 | TGTGCCAGCAGCCCGGGACAGGGAGACACAGATACGCAGTATTTT | CASSPGQGDTDTQYF
TRBJ1-5 | few | TRBV6-5 | . | TGTGCCAGCAGCTACAGGGTTTGGCAGCCCCAGCATTTT | CASSYRVWQPQHF
TRBJ2-3 | medium-sized | TRBV28 | TRBD2 | TGTGCCAGCGACGGGACTAGCGGCGAGTTAAGCACAGATACGCAGTATTTT | CASDGTSGELSTDTQYF
TRBJ2-7 | . | TRBV28 | TRBD2 | TGTGCCAGCAGTCAAACTAGCGGGAGAGTTAGTTACGAGCAGTACTTC | CASSQTSGRVSYEQYF
TRBJ1-5 | few | TRBV18 | . | TGTGCCAGCTCACCGCTCGGGCTCCCCGGGGGCAATCAGCCCCAGCATTTT | CASSPLGLPGGNQPQHF
TRBJ2-3 | . | TRBV7-2 | . | TGTGCCAGCAGCTATCACCTCGGGACGTCCCTCGCAGATACGCAGTATTTT | CASSYHLGTSLADTQYF